These T cell receptor beta chains were read from a single sample in a study of blood T cell repertoires in COVID-19. Profiled with immunoSEQ multiplex PCR; TCRdb holds only in-frame clones, not every one. Of about 420,000 clones listed, around nine tenths are singletons. The specimen sequenced was peripheral blood. The receptors stem from a man between 18 and 35 years old with COVID-19, enrolled during active disease. Both conserved end residues are part of each CDR3. The D gene is left open where the match is weak.

>TRBD2|16|TRBV13|TRBJ2-7
TGTGCCAGCAGCCTAGGGGGACTAGGAGTGGCCTACGAGCAGTACTTC
CASSLGGLGVAYEQYF
>-|16|TRBV18|TRBJ1-2
TGTGCCAGCTCACCCGGACACGCTACAGCTAACTATGGCTACACCTTC
CASSPGHATANYGYTF
>-|14|TRBV19|TRBJ2-7
TGTGCCAGTAGTATCTCGGCCAGGGGCTACGAGCAGTACTTC
CASSISARGYEQYF
>TRBD1|14|TRBV5-5|TRBJ1-1
TGTGCCAGCAGCTTGCCCAACAGGGGGAGTGAAGCTTTCTTT
CASSLPNRGSEAFF
>-|13|TRBV5-1|TRBJ2-7
TGCGCCAGCAGCTTGGCCTTGGCAGGGGAGCAGTACTTC
CASSLALAGEQYF
>-|13|TRBV21-1|TRBJ1-4
TGTGCCAGCAGCAAGGGGTACAGGCAAAAACTGTTTTTT
CASSKGYRQKLFF
>-|19|TRBV15|TRBJ2-2
TGTGCCACCAGCAGCCTTAATCTGGGTCCGGGAACCCACACCGGGGAGCTGTTTTTT
CATSSLNLGPGTHTGELFF
>TRBD1|14|TRBV11-2|TRBJ1-2
TGTGCCAGCAGCTTAGCTACAGGGGGTTACGGCTACACCTTC
CASSLATGGYGYTF
>-|17|TRBV25-1|TRBJ2-3
TGTGCCAGCAGTGAATTTGAAGGTCAGGGGAGCACAGATACGCAGTATTTT
CASSEFEGQGSTDTQYF
>TRBD2|14|TRBV4-2|TRBJ2-7
TGTGCCAGCAGCCACCCCGGGACTAGCTACGAGCAGTACTTC
CASSHPGTSYEQYF
>TRBD2|15|TRBV3-1/TRBV3-2|TRBJ2-7
TGTGCCAGCAGCCAGGGGACTACCTACTTCTACGAGCAGTACTTC
CASSQGTTYFYEQYF
>-|13|TRBV3-1/TRBV3-2|TRBJ1-1
TGTGCCAGCAGCCAGGGGAGGTACACTGAAGCTTTCTTT
CASSQGRYTEAFF
>TRBD1|14|TRBV18|TRBJ2-2
TGTGCCAGCTCACCATCAGGGGGCACCGGGGAGCTGTTTTTT
CASSPSGGTGELFF